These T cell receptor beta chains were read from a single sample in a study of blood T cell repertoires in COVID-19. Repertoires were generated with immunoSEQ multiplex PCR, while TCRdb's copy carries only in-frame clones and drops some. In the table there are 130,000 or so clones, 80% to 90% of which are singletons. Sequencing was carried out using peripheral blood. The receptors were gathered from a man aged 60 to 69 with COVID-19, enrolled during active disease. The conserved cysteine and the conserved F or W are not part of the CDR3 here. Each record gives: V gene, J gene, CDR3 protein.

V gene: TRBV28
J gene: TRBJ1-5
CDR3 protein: ASSSTRGRQPQH

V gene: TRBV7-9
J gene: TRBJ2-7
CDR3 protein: ASSLPGGGSHEQY

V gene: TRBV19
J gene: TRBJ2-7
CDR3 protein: ASSIDPAGYEQY

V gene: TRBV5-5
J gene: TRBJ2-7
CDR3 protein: ASSLVVGGGEQY

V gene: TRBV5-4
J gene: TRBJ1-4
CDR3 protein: ASSPGQGVEKLF

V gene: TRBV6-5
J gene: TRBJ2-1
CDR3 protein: ASSYPGLAGYNEQF

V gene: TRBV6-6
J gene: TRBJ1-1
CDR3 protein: ASSSLSNTEAF

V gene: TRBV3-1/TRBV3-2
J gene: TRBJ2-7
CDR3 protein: ASSQDGLAGGRYEQY

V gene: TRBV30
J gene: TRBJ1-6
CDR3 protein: ARGGLNSPLH

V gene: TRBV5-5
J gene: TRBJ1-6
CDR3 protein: ASSLDRNSPLH

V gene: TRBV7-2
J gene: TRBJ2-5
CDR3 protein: ASSRRTGQETQY

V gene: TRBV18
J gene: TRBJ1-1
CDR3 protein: ASSQALNTEAF

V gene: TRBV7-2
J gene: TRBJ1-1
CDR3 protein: ASSFEVQGLFTEAF

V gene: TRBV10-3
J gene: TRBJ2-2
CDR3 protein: AISDSGLDTGELF

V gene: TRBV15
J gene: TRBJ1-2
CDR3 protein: ATSRGDGEGGYT

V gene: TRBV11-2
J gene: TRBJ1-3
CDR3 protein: ASTPGQGGNTIY

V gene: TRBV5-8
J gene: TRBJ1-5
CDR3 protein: ASSFSGTANQPQH

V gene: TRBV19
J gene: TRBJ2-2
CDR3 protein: ASQTGNTGELF

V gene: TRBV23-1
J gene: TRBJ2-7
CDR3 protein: ASSQSAGQGTYEQY

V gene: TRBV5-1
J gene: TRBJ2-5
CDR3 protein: ASSLGQPKETQY

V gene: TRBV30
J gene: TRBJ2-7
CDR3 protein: AGQNRDRGSYEQY

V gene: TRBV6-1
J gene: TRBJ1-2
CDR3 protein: ASSEFGGHGYT

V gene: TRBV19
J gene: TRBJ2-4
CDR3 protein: ASSIETPGGGKNIQY

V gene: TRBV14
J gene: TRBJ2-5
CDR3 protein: ASSQVPAGQETQY

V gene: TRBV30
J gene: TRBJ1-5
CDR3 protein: AWSVGGNSNQPQH

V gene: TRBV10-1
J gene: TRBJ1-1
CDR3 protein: ASSRGATTEAF

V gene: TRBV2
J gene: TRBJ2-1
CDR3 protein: ASSENRGRASEQF

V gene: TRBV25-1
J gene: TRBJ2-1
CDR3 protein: ASSELGAGGRYNEQF

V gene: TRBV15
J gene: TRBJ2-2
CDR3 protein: ATSRGRGPTNTGELF

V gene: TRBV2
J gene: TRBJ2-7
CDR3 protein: ASSEGRGRSSFYEQY

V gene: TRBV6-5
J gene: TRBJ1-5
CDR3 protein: ASRIGQGVGPQH

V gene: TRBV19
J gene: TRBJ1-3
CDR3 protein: ASSIDRGQASGNTIY

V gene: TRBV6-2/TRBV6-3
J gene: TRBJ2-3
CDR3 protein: ASSYPTGTSGRDTQY